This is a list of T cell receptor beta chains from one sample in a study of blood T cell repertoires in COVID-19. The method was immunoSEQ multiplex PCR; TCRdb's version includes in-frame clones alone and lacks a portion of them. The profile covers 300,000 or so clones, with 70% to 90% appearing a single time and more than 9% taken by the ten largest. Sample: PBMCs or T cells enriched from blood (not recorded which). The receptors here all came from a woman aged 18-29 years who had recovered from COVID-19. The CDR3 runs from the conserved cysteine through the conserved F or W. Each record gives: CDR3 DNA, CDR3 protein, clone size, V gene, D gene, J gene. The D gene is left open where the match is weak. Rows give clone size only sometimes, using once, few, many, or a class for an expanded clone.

DNA: TGTGCCAGCAGCTTAGATGGCGGCGGGAGCGGGCACAATGAGCAGTTCTTC
CDR3: CASSLDGGGSGHNEQFF
size: .
V: TRBV11-3
D: TRBD2
J: TRBJ2-1

DNA: TGTGCCAGCAGCTTGGGACAGCCGGCCTACGAGCAGTACTTC
CDR3: CASSLGQPAYEQYF
size: once
V: TRBV5-6
D: .
J: TRBJ2-7

DNA: TGCAGCGCCGGCGGGGGGGATACCACCGGGGAGCTGTTTTTT
CDR3: CSAGGGDTTGELFF
size: .
V: TRBV29-1
D: TRBD2
J: TRBJ2-2

DNA: TGTGCCAGCAGCTTGGTGGACAGAAGGAACACTGAAGCTTTCTTT
CDR3: CASSLVDRRNTEAFF
size: once
V: TRBV5-6
D: .
J: TRBJ1-1

DNA: TGTGCCAGCAGCTCCCGCACGGGGGGCTACACCTTC
CDR3: CASSSRTGGYTF
size: .
V: TRBV7-9
D: .
J: TRBJ1-2

DNA: TGTGCCAGCAGCTTACGGCTTGGGAGTGAGCAGTTCTTC
CDR3: CASSLRLGSEQFF
size: .
V: TRBV11-3
D: .
J: TRBJ2-1

DNA: TGTGCCACCGCCGCAGGGGGTGTTGGCTACACCTTC
CDR3: CATAAGGVGYTF
size: .
V: TRBV10-3
D: TRBD1
J: TRBJ1-2

DNA: TGTGCCAGCAGTGAAGCGCAGGGTACTTCTGTACGAGAGACCCAGTACTTC
CDR3: CASSEAQGTSVRETQYF
size: .
V: TRBV2
D: .
J: TRBJ2-5

DNA: TGTGCCAGCAGTTTAAAGCCGCTAGGATCGGCTTTCTTT
CDR3: CASSLKPLGSAFF
size: .
V: TRBV27
D: .
J: TRBJ1-1

DNA: TGTGCCAGCAGCGGCCAGGGCTCTGGGGCCAACGTCCTGACTTTC
CDR3: CASSGQGSGANVLTF
size: .
V: TRBV11-3
D: .
J: TRBJ2-6

DNA: TGTGCCAGCAGTTTACAGGCTAACTATGGCTACACCTTC
CDR3: CASSLQANYGYTF
size: .
V: TRBV28
D: .
J: TRBJ1-2

DNA: TGTGCCAGCTCACCGACTAGCGGAAGCACAGATACGCAGTATTTT
CDR3: CASSPTSGSTDTQYF
size: .
V: TRBV18
D: TRBD2
J: TRBJ2-3

DNA: TGCGCCAGCAGCTTGGGGACAGGGGGCGACACTGAAGCTTTCTTT
CDR3: CASSLGTGGDTEAFF
size: once
V: TRBV5-1
D: TRBD1
J: TRBJ1-1

DNA: TGTGCCAGCAGCCCCGGGACAGTCAAAAATCAGCCCCAGCATTTT
CDR3: CASSPGTVKNQPQHF
size: .
V: TRBV27
D: TRBD1
J: TRBJ1-5

DNA: TGTGCCACCAGTGGGCCCAGGACAGGGATGGAAGCTGGCTATGGCTACACCTTC
CDR3: CATSGPRTGMEAGYGYTF
size: .
V: TRBV24-1
D: TRBD1
J: TRBJ1-2

DNA: TGTGCCACCAGTGATTCCGTAGGCTACACCTTC
CDR3: CATSDSVGYTF
size: few
V: TRBV24-1
D: .
J: TRBJ1-2

DNA: TGTGCCAGCATTAGGACTAGCGTACTCACAGATACGCAGTATTTT
CDR3: CASIRTSVLTDTQYF
size: many
V: TRBV2
D: TRBD2
J: TRBJ2-3

DNA: TGTGCCAGCAGTCTAACAGGGTACTCTGGAAACACCATATATTTT
CDR3: CASSLTGYSGNTIYF
size: few
V: TRBV28
D: .
J: TRBJ1-3

DNA: TGTGCCAGCAGCCCCCCCGGGAGCGATGAGCAGTTCTTC
CDR3: CASSPPGSDEQFF
size: .
V: TRBV9
D: .
J: TRBJ2-1

DNA: TGTGCCAGCAGCCACAGGGCCTCTGGAAACACCATATATTTT
CDR3: CASSHRASGNTIYF
size: .
V: TRBV14
D: .
J: TRBJ1-3

DNA: TGTGCCAGCAGCTTGCAGGGGTTCGGTGGCTACACCTTC
CDR3: CASSLQGFGGYTF
size: .
V: TRBV7-8
D: .
J: TRBJ1-2

DNA: TGTGCCAGCAGTGAACGGACAGGGGGCAATTCACCCCTCCACTTT
CDR3: CASSERTGGNSPLHF
size: .
V: TRBV25-1
D: TRBD1
J: TRBJ1-6

DNA: TGCGCCAGCAGCTTGGCCGGGTATGAGCAGTTCTTC
CDR3: CASSLAGYEQFF
size: .
V: TRBV5-1
D: .
J: TRBJ2-1

DNA: TGTGCCAGCAGTTACGTTAGGACAGTGAACACTGAAGCTTTCTTT
CDR3: CASSYVRTVNTEAFF
size: .
V: TRBV6-6
D: .
J: TRBJ1-1

DNA: TGTGCCAGCAGCTTGGACCAGACCTACGAGCAGTACTTC
CDR3: CASSLDQTYEQYF
size: .
V: TRBV5-4
D: .
J: TRBJ2-7

DNA: TGTGCTAGTGGTACAGACCTTACAGGGGCCGGCCCTAATCAGCCCCAGCATTTT
CDR3: CASGTDLTGAGPNQPQHF
size: .
V: TRBV12-5
D: TRBD1
J: TRBJ1-5

DNA: TGTGCCAGCAGTTCCCCTGGACAGGGGGCCTCGGTTGGGCAGCCCCAGCATTTT
CDR3: CASSSPGQGASVGQPQHF
size: .
V: TRBV28
D: TRBD1
J: TRBJ1-5

DNA: TGTGCCAGCAGCTTCGGGGGAGCTATGAACACTGAAGCTTTCTTT
CDR3: CASSFGGAMNTEAFF
size: few
V: TRBV3-1/TRBV3-2
D: .
J: TRBJ1-1